The sample holds one count of the clone carrying this T cell receptor (beta chain). The data belong to a study of blood T cell repertoires in COVID-19. With 4 bases removed from V and 5 bases from J, the gap between germline ends came to 22 bases. The CDR3 runs 16 residues. Germline V lookup: CDR1 SGHNT, CDR2 YYREEE (reference sequence). TCRdb's copy holds only in-frame clones and misses some; the assay was immunoSEQ multiplex PCR. Here the sample spans under 550,000 clones, over 85% being singletons. The TCR originated in a man between 18 and 29 years old with COVID-19, enrolled during active disease. The chain links TRBV5-4 to TRBJ2-7, with D perhaps TRBD1 (6 bases). Sequenced: peripheral blood. CDR3 amino acids: CASSPTSGRGVNEQYF. The CDR3 DNA reads TGTGCCAGCAGCCCTACTTCGGGCAGGGGCGTCAACGAGCAGTACTTC.